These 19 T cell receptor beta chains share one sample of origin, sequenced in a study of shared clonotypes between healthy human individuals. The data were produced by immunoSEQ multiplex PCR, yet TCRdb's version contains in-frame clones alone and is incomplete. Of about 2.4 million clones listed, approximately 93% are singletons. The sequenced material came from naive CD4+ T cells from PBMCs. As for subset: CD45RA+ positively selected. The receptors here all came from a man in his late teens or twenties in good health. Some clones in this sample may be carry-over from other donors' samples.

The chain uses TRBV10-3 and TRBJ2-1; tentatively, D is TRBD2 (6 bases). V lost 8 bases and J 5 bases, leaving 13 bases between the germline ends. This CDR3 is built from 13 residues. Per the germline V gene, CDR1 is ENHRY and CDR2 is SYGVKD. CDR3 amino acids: CAISLARDNEQFF. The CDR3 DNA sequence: TGTGCCATCTCGCTAGCGCGAGACAATGAGCAGTTCTTC.

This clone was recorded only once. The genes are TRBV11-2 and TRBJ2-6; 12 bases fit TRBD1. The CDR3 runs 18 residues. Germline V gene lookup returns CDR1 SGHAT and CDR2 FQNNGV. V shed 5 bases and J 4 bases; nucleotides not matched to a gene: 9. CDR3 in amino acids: CASSPRDRGQRGANVLTF. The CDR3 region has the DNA TGTGCCAGCAGCCCCCGGGACAGGGGGCAGAGGGGGGCCAACGTCCTGACTTTC.

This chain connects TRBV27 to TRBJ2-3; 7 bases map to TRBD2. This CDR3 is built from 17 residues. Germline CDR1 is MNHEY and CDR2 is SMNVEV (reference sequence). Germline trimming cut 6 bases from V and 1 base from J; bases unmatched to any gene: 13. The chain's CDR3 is CASSRPGLAAGTDTQYF. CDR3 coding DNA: TGTGCCAGCAGCCGCCCGGGGCTAGCGGCCGGCACAGATACGCAGTATTTT.

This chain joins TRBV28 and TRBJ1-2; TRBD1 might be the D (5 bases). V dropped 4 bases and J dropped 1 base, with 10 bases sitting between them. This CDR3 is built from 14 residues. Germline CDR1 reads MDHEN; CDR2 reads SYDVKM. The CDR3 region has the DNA TGTGCCAGCAGTTCCCCGAGGGGTAACTATGGCTACACCTTC. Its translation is CASSSPRGNYGYTF.

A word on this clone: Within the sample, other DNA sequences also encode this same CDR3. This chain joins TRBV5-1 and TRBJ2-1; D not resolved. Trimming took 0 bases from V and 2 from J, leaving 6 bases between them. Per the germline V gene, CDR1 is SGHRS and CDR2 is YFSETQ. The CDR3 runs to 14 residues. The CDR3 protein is CASSLGQAYNEQFF. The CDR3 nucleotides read TGCGCCAGCAGCTTGGGACAAGCCTACAATGAGCAGTTCTTC.

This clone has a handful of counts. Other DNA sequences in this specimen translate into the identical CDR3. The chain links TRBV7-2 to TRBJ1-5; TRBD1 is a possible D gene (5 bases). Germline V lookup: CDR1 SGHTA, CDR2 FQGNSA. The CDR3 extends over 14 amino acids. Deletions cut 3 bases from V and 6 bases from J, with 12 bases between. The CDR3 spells CASSLSQGGQPQHF. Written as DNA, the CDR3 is TGTGCCAGCAGCTTGAGTCAGGGAGGTCAGCCCCAGCATTTT.

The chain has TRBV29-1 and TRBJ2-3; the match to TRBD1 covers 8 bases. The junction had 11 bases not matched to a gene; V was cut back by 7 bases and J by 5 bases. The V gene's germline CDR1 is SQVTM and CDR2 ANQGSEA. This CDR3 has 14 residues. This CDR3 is CSGLPGQGGDTQYF. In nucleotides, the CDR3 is TGCAGCGGCTTACCCGGACAGGGTGGAGATACGCAGTATTTT.

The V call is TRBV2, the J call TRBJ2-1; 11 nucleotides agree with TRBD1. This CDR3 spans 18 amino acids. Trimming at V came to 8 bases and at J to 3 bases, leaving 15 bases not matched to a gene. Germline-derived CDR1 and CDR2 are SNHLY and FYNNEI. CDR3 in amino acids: CASPSRDRGYVGYNEQFF. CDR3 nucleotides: TGTGCCAGCCCTTCCCGGGACAGGGGGTACGTTGGCTACAATGAGCAGTTCTTC.

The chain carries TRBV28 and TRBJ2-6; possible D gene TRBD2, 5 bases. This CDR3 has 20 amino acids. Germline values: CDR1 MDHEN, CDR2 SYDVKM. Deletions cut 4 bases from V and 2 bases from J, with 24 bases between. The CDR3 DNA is TGTGCCAGCAGTTACATGTTCGGCGGCTCCCCCGGGACTGGGGCCAACGTCCTGACTTTC. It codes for CASSYMFGGSPGTGANVLTF.

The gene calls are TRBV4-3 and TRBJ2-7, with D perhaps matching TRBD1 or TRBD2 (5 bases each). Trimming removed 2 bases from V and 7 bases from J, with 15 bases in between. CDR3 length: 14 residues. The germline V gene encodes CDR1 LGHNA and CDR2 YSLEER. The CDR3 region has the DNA TGCGCCAGCAGCCAACTACATGGGACGCCAGAGCAGTACTTC. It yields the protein CASSQLHGTPEQYF.

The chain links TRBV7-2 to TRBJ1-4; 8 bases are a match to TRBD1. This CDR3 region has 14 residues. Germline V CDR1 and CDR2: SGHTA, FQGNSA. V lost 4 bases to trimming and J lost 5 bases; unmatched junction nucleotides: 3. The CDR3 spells CASSSDRVNEKLFF. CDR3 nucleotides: TGTGCCAGCAGCTCGGACAGGGTAAATGAAAAACTGTTTTTT.

In nucleotides, the CDR3 is TGTGCCAGCAGTTTTTCCCCTCAGGGTTCGGATACGCAGTATTTT. Translating it yields CASSFSPQGSDTQYF. The V call is TRBV28, the J call TRBJ2-3; weak D call: TRBD1 (5 bases). Trimming took off 3 bases at V and 6 bases at J, with 16 bases between the two ends. The CDR3 is 15 amino acids. The germline V gene has CDR1 MDHEN and CDR2 SYDVKM. Looking up the rest from reference TRBV28 and TRBJ2-3 gives the full variable domain: DVKVTQSSRYLVKRTGEKVFLECVQDMDHENMFWYRQDPGLGLRLIYFSYDVKMKEKGDIPEGYSVSREKKERFSLILESASTNQTSMYLCASSFSPQGSDTQYFGPGTRLTVL.

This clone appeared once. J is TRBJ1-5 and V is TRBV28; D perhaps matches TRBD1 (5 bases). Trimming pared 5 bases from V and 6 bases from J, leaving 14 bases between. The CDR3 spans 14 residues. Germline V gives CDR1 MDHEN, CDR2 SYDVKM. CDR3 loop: CASSPPHGGQPQHF. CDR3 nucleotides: TGTGCCAGCAGTCCCCCCCACGGGGGTCAGCCCCAGCATTTT. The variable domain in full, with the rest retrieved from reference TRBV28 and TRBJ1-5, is DVKVTQSSRYLVKRTGEKVFLECVQDMDHENMFWYRQDPGLGLRLIYFSYDVKMKEKGDIPEGYSVSREKKERFSLILESASTNQTSMYLCASSPPHGGQPQHFGDGTRLSIL.

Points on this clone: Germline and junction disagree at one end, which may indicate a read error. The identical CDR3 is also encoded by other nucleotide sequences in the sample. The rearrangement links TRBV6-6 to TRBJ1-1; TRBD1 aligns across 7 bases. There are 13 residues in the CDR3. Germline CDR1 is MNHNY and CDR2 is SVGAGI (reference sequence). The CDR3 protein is CASSLDRYTEAFF. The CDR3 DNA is TGTGCCAGCAGTCTGGACAGGTACACTGAAGCTTTCTTC.

CDR3 loop: CASSVPGGFQQFF. The CDR3, as DNA: TGTGCCAGCAGTGTCCCGGGGGGGTTTCAGCAGTTCTTC. The chain employs TRBV6-1 and TRBJ2-1, with 8 positions matching TRBD2. This CDR3 contains 13 residues. Looked up from germline, CDR1 is MNHNS and CDR2 is SASEGT. Trimming removed 4 bases from V and 11 bases from J; junction bases left unmatched: 7.

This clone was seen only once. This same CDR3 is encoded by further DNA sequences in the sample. CDR3 in DNA: TGCAGCGTTGGAGGAGGGGCCTATGGCTACACCTTC. This sequence encodes CSVGGGAYGYTF. The V call is TRBV29-1, the J call TRBJ1-2; D perhaps matches TRBD1 (5 bases). V was cut by 4 bases and J by 4 bases, with 10 bases left in between. The CDR3 has 12 amino acids. Germline V gene sequence: CDR1 SQVTM, CDR2 ANQGSEA. The entire variable domain, with the rest obtained from reference TRBV29-1 and TRBJ1-2, is as follows: SAVISQKPSRDICQRGTSLTIQCQVDSQVTMMFWYRQQPGQSLTLIATANQGSEATYESGFVIDKFPISRPNLTFSTLTVSNMSPEDSSIYLCSVGGGAYGYTFGSGTRLTVV.

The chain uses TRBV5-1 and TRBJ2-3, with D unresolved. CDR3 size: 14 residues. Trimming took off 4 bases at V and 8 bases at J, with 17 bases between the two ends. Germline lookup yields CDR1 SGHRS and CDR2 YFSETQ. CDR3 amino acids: CASSRSTSAGTQYF. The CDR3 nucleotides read TGCGCCAGCAGCAGGAGTACATCGGCAGGTACGCAGTATTTT.

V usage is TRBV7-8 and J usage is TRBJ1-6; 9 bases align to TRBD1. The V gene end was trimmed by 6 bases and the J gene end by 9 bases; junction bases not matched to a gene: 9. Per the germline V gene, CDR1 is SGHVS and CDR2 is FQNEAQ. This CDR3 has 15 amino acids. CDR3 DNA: TGTGCCAGCAGGCCCTCCGGGACAGGGCTTTCACCCCTCCACTTT. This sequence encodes CASRPSGTGLSPLHF. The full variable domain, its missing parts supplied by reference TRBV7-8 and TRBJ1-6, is GAGVSQSPRYKVAKRGQDVALRCDPISGHVSLFWYQQALGQGPEFLTYFQNEAQLDKSGLPSDRFFAERPEGSVSTLKIQRTQQEDSAVYLCASRPSGTGLSPLHFGNGTRLTVT.

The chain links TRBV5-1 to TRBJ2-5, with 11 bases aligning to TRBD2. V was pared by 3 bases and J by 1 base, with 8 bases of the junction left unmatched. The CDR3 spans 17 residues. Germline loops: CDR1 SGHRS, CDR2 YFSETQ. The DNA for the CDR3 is TGCGCCAGCAGCTGGGGGGCTAGCGGGAGGTTCCAAGAGACCCAGTACTTC. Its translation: CASSWGASGRFQETQYF.